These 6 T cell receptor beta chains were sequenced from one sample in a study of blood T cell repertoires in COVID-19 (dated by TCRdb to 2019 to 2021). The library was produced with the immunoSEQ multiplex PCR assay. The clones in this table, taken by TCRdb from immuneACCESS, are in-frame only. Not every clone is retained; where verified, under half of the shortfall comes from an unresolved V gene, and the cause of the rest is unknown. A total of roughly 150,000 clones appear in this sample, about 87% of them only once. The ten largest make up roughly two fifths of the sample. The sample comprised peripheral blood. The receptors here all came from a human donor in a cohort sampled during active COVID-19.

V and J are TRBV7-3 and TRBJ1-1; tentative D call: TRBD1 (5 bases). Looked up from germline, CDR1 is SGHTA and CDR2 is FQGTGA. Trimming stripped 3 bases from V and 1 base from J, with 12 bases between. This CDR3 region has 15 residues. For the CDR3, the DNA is TGTGCCAGCAGCTTGGTTAGGGGTAGGAACACTGAAGCTTTCTTT. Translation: CASSLVRGRNTEAFF.

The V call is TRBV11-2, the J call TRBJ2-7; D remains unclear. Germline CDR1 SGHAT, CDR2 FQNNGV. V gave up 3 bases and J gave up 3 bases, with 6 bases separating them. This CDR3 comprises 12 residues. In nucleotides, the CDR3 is TGTGCCAGCAGCTTCTCCCGCTACGAGCAGTACGTC. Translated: CASSFSRYEQYV.

CDR3 bases: TGTGCCAGCAGCTCCCGGACAGGGGCCAGCTACGAGCAGTACTTC. Its protein is CASSSRTGASYEQYF. The chain uses TRBV11-1 and TRBJ2-7; TRBD1 matches at 9 bases. Unmatched junction bases numbered 7, after V lost 4 bases and J lost 3 bases. The CDR3 extends over 15 amino acids. The germline gives CDR1 SGHAT, CDR2 FQDESV (reference sequence).

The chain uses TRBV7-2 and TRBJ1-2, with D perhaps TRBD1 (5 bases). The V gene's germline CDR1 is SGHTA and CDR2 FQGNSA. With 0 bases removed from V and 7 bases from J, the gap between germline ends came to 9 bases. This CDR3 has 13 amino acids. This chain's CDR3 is CASSLAREAGYTF. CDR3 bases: TGTGCCAGCAGCTTAGCCAGGGAGGCTGGCTACACCTTC.

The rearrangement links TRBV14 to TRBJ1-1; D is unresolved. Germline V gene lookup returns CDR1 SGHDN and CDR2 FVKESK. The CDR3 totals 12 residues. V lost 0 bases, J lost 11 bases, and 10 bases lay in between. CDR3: CASSQEPAAAFF. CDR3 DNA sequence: TGTGCCAGCAGCCAAGAACCGGCGGCCGCTTTCTTT. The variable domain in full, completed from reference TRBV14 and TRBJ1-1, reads EAGVTQFPSHSVIEKGQTVTLRCDPISGHDNLYWYRRVMGKEIKFLLHFVKESKQDESGMPNNRFLAERTGGTYSTLKVQPAELEDSGVYFCASSQEPAAAFFGQGTRLTVV.

CDR3 loop: CASSRPGLADNEQFF. CDR3 DNA sequence: TGTGCCAGCAGCCGACCGGGACTAGCGGACAATGAGCAGTTCTTC. The V and J genes are TRBV3-1 (or the pseudogene TRBV3-2) and TRBJ2-1, with 11 bases identical to TRBD2. This CDR3 has 15 amino acids. V trimming: 4 bases; J trimming: 5 bases; junction bases outside the gene matches: 4. Germline-derived CDR1 and CDR2 are LGHDT and YNNKEL (reference sequence).